This T cell receptor beta chain was sequenced during a study of blood T cell repertoires in COVID-19. Sequencing used immunoSEQ multiplex PCR; TCRdb keeps in-frame clones, though not all of them. The sample contains tens of thousands of clones, about 90% of which appear only once. Germline CDR1 is SGHTA and CDR2 is FQGNSA. CDR3 size: 16 residues. Trimming cost V 3 bases and J 6 bases, with 17 bases left between them. The receptor was derived from a male donor with acute or convalescent COVID-19. This chain connects TRBV7-2 to TRBJ2-2; the D gene is possibly TRBD2 (7 bases). The material sequenced was peripheral blood. The CDR3 loop is CASSFLVGGQAGELFF. CDR3 in DNA: TGTGCCAGCAGCTTTTTGGTGGGGGGGCAGGCCGGGGAGCTGTTTTTT.